Sequencing of this TCR beta chain was carried out in a study of long-term antiretroviral therapy in people with HIV (dated by TCRdb to the early 2020s). A note on the overall study: The earliest samples were collected approximately a decade before the 2015 WHO recommendation for immediate ART, a period when ART was typically delayed until CD4 counts fell. No cross-contamination during QIAcube processing turned up in test extractions that ran a monoclonal T-cell line alongside more than 30 polyclonal samples. From some 30 adults with confirmed HIV infection, the cohort provided 150 to 200 cryopreserved PBMC samples, gathered serially across a mean of around six years (range 1-12). Of the approximately 28 participants with HIV, roughly 10 were female. A retrospective serial study tested whether ART initiation and durable HIV suppression were associated with changes in peripheral blood TRB repertoire composition and diversity.

General conclusions and limits of the study: The samples were dated from about 2004 to 2018, and the ART regimens that were used may be less effective than current ART regimens. Because cell numbers in pre-ART samples were limited, unsorted PBMC were profiled instead of sorted CD4+ and CD8+ T cells. Starting ART was linked to a significant rise in TRB diversity, yet even with long-term ART the diversity remained significantly lower than in transplant donor controls. Inferences about post-ART repertoire changes are limited because no data were available on ART adherence, viral resistance or therapy changes. At every time point, the repertoire was dominated by expanded TRB clones first identified before ART initiation, although this dominance fluctuated and, in many PLHIV, declined after ART. Narrower CDR3 length ranges were observed in HIV repertoires than in controls, and an antigen-experienced repertoire with only a slight naive shift after ART was suggested by the network structure. Since PBMC availability was limited, sequencing covered only the TCR beta chain, with no alpha chain pairing.

V is pruned by 6 bases and J by 5 bases, leaving 7 bases of the junction without a gene match. The CDR3 contains 14 residues, cysteine and phenylalanine counted. The DNA shown is the 42-base CDR3, in frame from base 1. The germline V gene encodes CDR1 SNHLY and CDR2 FYNNEI. The immunoSEQ hsTCRB v3.0 assay was used at survey level resolution for TRB variable region sequencing. The target sequencing depth for TRB was about 40,000-55,000 T-cell genomes per sample. An Illumina MiSeq with a v3 150-cycle kit was used to sequence the pooled TRB libraries. The original pipeline was this. Repertoire analysis was performed in R inside a reproducible Nextflow workflow that covered QC, data transformation and analysis. Custom analyses were implemented in LymphoSeq2, an R package for AIRR-Seq data exploration. A few samples that yielded fewer than 5000 total TRB sequences were excluded, so that about 200 HIV repertoires were analyzed. Among the 180 to 200 HIV repertoires that were kept, roughly 59 were collected before ART initiation and some 130 were collected after ART initiation. Repertoires were downsampled to 5000 TRB nucleotide sequences, with summary statistics averaged over 100 downsampling iterations. Only TRB sequences with CDR3 regions of at least seven amino acids were retained for analysis. Diversity was assessed using a clonality score derived from Shannon entropy and using the Gini coefficient. In repertoire networks, the top 5000 CDR3 amino acid sequences were linked whenever an edit distance of one separated two sequences. GLIPH2 predicted antigen specificity groups and MHC restriction for TRB CDR3 amino acid sequences. CDR3 amino acid sequences were matched against VDJdb and McPAS-TCR to flag known CMV, EBV, HIV or tissue antigen associations. Pre-ART, post-ART and control groups were compared with Wilcoxon signed-rank tests and Holm-Bonferroni correction. This is the immuneACCESS table as TCRdb keeps it, with only in-frame sequences that have V and J called. A part of the clones is gone; compared with another copy, unresolved V genes explain less than half, and the rest is unexplained. The V and J calls and the clone size are those of that table, but D and trimming were determined from the DNA. This sample comprises 17,000 or so clones, roughly 95% of them detected only once. The top ten constitute over 1.1% of the sample.

As regards this clone: It has no known antigen specificity. Base qualities are not at hand, and no much larger clone is one base apart.

Participants were included only if at least one PBMC sample before ART initiation and at least two post-ART samples were available. Treatment was received in the United States of America by all participants with HIV. Before DNA extraction, cryopreserved samples of roughly 1-10 million PBMC were thawed and washed. At the time of the earliest PBMC sample for each participant with HIV, ages ranged from about 23 to 60 years. PBMC samples were contributed by each participant from 1-4 timepoints before ART initiation and 2-8 timepoints after ART initiation, with a median of 7 samples. Serial HIV viral load, CD4+ T-cell count, ART history and demographic data were obtained for every participant. Genomic DNA was extracted from unsorted PBMC with a Qiagen kit on a QIAcube, with processing performed in batches of 12 samples.

This sequence originates from a man aged 25 to 40 with HIV. In this chain, TRBV2 is recombined with TRBJ1-2; 9 bases in the junction line up with TRBD1. The sequencing here drew on unsorted PBMCs, taken approximately 11 years after starting antiretroviral therapy. In nucleotides, the sequence is TGTGCCAGCAGGAGGACAGGGGCGATATATGGCTACACCTTC. Translated, it gives CASRRTGAIYGYTF.